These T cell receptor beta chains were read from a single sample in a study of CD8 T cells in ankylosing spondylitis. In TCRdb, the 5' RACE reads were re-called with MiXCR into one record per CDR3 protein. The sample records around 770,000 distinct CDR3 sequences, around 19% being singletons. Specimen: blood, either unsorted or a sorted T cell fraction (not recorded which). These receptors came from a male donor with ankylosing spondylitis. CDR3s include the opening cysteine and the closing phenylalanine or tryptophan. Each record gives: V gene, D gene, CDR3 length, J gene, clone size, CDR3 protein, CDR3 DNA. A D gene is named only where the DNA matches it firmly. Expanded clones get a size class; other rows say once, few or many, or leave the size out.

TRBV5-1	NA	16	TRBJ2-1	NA	CASSLAGAGSYNEQFF	TGCGCCAGCAGCTTGGCCGGCGCGGGGAGCTACAATGAGCAGTTCTTC
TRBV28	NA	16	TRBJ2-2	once	CASSPWASSNTGELFF	TGTGCCAGCAGCCCTTGGGCTAGCTCGAACACCGGGGAGCTGTTTTTT
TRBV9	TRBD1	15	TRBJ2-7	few	CASSPWTGPTYEQYF	TGTGCCAGCAGCCCTTGGACAGGTCCAACCTACGAGCAGTACTTC
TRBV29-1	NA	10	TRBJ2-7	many	CSVVGVEQYF	TGCAGCGTTGTAGGGGTTGAGCAGTACTTC
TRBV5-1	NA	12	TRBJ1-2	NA	CASSLEGEGYTF	TGCGCCAGCAGCTTGGAAGGAGAGGGCTACACCTTC
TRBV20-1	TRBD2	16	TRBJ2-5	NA	CSATPYSGRGSETQYF	TGCAGTGCTACCCCCTACAGCGGGAGGGGGTCGGAGACCCAGTACTTC
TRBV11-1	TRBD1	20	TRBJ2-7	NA	CASSLVFGFGTGGLEDEQYF	TGTGCCAGCAGCTTAGTTTTTGGGTTCGGGACAGGCGGACTGGAGGACGAGCAGTACTTC
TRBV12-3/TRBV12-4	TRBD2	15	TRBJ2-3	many	CASSLGGGLTDTQYF	TGTGCCAGCAGTTTAGGGGGGGGACTCACAGATACGCAGTATTTT
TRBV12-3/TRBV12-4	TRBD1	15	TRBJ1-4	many	CASRLRAGGSEKLFF	TGTGCCAGCAGACTCCGGGCAGGGGGATCTGAAAAACTGTTTTTT
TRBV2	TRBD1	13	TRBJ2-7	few	CASRDRSSYEQYF	TGTGCCAGCAGGGACAGGAGCTCCTACGAGCAGTACTTC
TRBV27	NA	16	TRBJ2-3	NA	CASSFRSTPSTDTQYF	TGTGCCAGCAGTTTTCGATCAACCCCTAGCACAGATACGCAGTATTTT
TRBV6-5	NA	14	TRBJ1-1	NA	CASSYGGDSTEAFF	TGTGCCAGCAGCTATGGGGGCGATAGCACTGAAGCTTTCTTT
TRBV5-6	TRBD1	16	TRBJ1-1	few	CASSPGWTGGISEAFF	TGTGCCAGCAGCCCGGGTTGGACAGGGGGGATCTCTGAAGCTTTCTTT
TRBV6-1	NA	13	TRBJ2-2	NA	CASKDPNTGELFF	TGTGCCAGCAAAGACCCGAACACCGGGGAGCTGTTTTTT
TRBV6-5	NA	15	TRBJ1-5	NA	CASSYEEISNQPQHF	TGTGCCAGCAGTTACGAGGAGATTAGCAATCAGCCCCAGCATTTT
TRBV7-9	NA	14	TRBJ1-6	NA	CASSPGQDHFTLHF	TGTGCCAGCAGTCCCGGACAAGACCACTTCACCCTCCACTTT
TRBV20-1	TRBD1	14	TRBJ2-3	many	CSPEQGTGADTQYF	TGCAGTCCAGAGCAGGGGACAGGGGCCGATACGCAGTATTTT
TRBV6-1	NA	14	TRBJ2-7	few	CATGSNNRAAEQYF	TGTGCCACCGGCTCAAATAACCGAGCGGCTGAGCAGTACTTC
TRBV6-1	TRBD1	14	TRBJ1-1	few	CASSLTGGRAEAFF	TGTGCCAGCAGTCTTACAGGGGGGAGGGCTGAAGCTTTCTTT
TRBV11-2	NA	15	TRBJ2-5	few	CASSLGDRDRENQYF	TGTGCCAGCAGCTTAGGGGACCGGGACCGGGAGAACCAGTACTTC
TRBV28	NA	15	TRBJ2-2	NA	CASSSWGSGTGELFF	TGTGCCAGCAGCTCGTGGGGGAGTGGCACCGGGGAGCTGTTTTTT
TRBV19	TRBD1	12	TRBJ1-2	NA	CAIGTGLYGYTF	TGTGCCATTGGGACAGGCCTCTATGGCTACACCTTC
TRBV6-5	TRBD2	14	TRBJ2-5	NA	CASSSSSGGETQYF	TGTGCCAGCAGTTCCTCTAGCGGAGGGGAGACCCAGTACTTC
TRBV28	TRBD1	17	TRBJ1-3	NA	CASSNLGQGAAGNTIYF	TGTGCCAGCAGTAACCTGGGACAGGGGGCGGCTGGAAACACCATATATTTT
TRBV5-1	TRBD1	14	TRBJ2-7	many	CASSPGQVPGEQYF	TGCGCCAGCAGCCCGGGACAGGTCCCAGGGGAGCAGTACTTC
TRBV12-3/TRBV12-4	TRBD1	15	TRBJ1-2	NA	CASSRGTAPSFGYTF	TGTGCCAGCAGCCGTGGGACAGCCCCCAGCTTTGGCTACACCTTC
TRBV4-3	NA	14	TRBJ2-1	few	CASSQDRTNNEQFF	TGCGCCAGCAGCCAAGATAGGACCAACAATGAGCAGTTCTTC
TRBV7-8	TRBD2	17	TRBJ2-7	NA	CASSFPPRTRVYYEQYF	TGTGCCAGCAGCTTCCCCCCCAGGACTAGGGTATACTACGAGCAGTACTTC
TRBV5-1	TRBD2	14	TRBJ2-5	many	CASTSSGVEETQYF	TGCGCCAGCACCTCTAGCGGAGTCGAAGAGACCCAGTACTTC
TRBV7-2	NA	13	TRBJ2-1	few	CASSLKGAYGQFF	TGTGCCAGCAGCTTAAAAGGGGCCTATGGGCAGTTCTTC
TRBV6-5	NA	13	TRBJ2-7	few	CASSYDGSYEQYF	TGTGCCAGCAGTTACGACGGGTCCTACGAGCAGTACTTC
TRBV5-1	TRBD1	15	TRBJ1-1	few	CASSVGTGGNTEAFF	TGCGCCAGCAGCGTTGGTACAGGGGGCAACACTGAAGCTTTCTTT
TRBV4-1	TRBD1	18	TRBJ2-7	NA	CASSQLITGTGDSYEQYF	TGCGCCAGCAGCCAACTTATCACCGGGACAGGGGATTCCTACGAGCAGTACTTC
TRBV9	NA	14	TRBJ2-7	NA	CASSPWTEGYEQYF	TGTGCCAGCAGCCCGTGGACTGAGGGATACGAGCAGTACTTC
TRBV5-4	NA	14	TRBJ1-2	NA	CASSFGGRPDGYTF	TGTGCCAGCAGCTTTGGGGGGAGACCGGATGGCTACACCTTC
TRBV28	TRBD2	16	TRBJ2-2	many	CASSATSTANTGELFF	TGTGCCAGCAGTGCGACTAGCACCGCGAACACCGGGGAGCTGTTTTTT
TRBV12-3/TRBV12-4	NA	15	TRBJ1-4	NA	CASIPGQKGGEKLFF	TGTGCCAGCATACCTGGACAGAAAGGTGGTGAAAAACTGTTTTTT
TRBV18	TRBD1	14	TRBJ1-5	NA	CASSPDRAPQPQHF	TGTGCCAGCTCACCGGACAGGGCCCCCCAGCCCCAGCATTTT